This TCR beta chain came from a study of untreated major depressive disorder. General study points: Generalizability is limited by the comparatively small study sample. Each subject's top five TRBV05-01 clones were all private. Depressed patients' CD4+ T cells carried increased TRBV05-01 (Vbeta 5.1) usage versus control CD4+ T cells.

A word on this clone: Its matching antigen is unknown.

Generated by immunoSEQ multiplex PCR, the TCRdb table keeps only in-frame clones and is missing some. The sample holds 20,000 or so clones, about 87% seen once. This CDR3 has 13 residues. V was trimmed by 1 base and J by 6 bases, leaving 9 bases between them. The germline V gene encodes CDR1 MNHEY and CDR2 SMNVEV (reference sequence). This chain joins TRBV27 and TRBJ1-2; TRBD1 is a possible D gene (5 bases). Source material: CD4+ T cells from PBMCs. The sequence derives from a woman aged 25 to 45 in good health. The CDR3 region is CASSLLGVDGYTF. CDR3 coding DNA: TGTGCCAGCAGTTTATTGGGGGTTGATGGCTACACCTTC.